What follows is one TCR beta chain and its context. Within the sample, other DNA sequences also encode this same CDR3. How the authors handled the data: The authors estimated nucleated cell counts from reference gene primer amplification. Method: immunoSEQ multiplex PCR; TCRdb's copy keeps in-frame clones and lacks some. The DNA was the basis for D and trimming; V, J and clone size are from that table. The sample consists of 210,000 or so clones, around 75% of them appearing once. The data were taken from a study of blood T cell repertoires in COVID-19. Study background: COVID-19 samples collected from the United States, Italy and Spain covered acute and convalescent phases. T cells, B-cell-depleted T cells, or PBMCs provided the cDNA or gDNA that served as material.

Germline V lookup: CDR1 SGDLS, CDR2 YYNGEE. CDR3 length equals 16 residues. V shed 5 bases and J 2 bases; nucleotides not matched to a gene: 9. V gene TRBV9 combines with J gene TRBJ2-7; 11 nucleotides match TRBD1. Source material: peripheral blood. This TCR derives from a human donor in a cohort sampled during active COVID-19. In nucleotides, the CDR3 is TGTGCCAGCAGTGGGGGCCCGGGACAGGGGGCCTACGAGCAGTACTTC. Protein sequence: CASSGGPGQGAYEQYF.